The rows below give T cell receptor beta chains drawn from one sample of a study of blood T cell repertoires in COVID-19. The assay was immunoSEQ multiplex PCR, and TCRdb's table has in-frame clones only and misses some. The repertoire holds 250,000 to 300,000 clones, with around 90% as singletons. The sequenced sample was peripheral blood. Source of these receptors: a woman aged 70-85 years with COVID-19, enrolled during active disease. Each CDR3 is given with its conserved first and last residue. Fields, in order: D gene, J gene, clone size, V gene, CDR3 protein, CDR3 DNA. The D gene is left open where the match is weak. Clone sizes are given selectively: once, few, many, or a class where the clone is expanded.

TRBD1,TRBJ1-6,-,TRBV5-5,CASTKLGSTGGSSPLHF,TGTGCCAGCACCAAGCTTGGATCGACAGGGGGCTCTTCACCCCTCCACTTT
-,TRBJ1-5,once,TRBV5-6,CASSSETGQPQHF,TGTGCCAGCAGCTCGGAGACGGGACAGCCCCAGCATTTT
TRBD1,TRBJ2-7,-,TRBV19,CASRLRTGTSGGEQYF,TGTGCCAGTAGACTCCGGACAGGGACTTCAGGCGGCGAGCAGTACTTC
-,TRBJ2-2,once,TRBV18,CASSPYRGTGELFF,TGTGCCAGCTCACCATATAGGGGCACCGGGGAGCTGTTTTTT
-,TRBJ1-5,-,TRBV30,CAWRGQGRQPQHF,TGTGCCTGGAGGGGGCAGGGTAGGCAGCCCCAGCATTTT
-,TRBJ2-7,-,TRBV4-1,CASSQEWTERNYEQYF,TGCGCCAGCAGCCAAGAATGGACAGAACGAAACTACGAGCAGTACTTC
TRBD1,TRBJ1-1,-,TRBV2,CASSDQTGGFSGAFF,TGTGCCAGCAGTGATCAGACAGGGGGCTTTTCGGGGGCTTTCTTT
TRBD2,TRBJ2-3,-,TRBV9,CASSAGGLAGGPIDTQYF,TGTGCCAGCAGCGCAGGGGGATTAGCGGGAGGGCCTATAGATACGCAGTATTTT
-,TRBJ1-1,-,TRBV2,CASSYDTPEGEAFF,TGTGCCAGCAGTTACGACACCCCTGAGGGTGAAGCTTTCTTT
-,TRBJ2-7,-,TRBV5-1,CASRPGFTSGVYF,TGCGCCAGCAGACCGGGATTTACTAGTGGAGTGTACTTC
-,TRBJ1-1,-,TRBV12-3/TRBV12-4,CASSLNLNYEAFF,TGTGCCAGCAGTTTGAACCTCAACTACGAAGCTTTCTTT
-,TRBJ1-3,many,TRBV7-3,CASRESSGNTIYF,TGTGCCAGCAGGGAGAGCTCTGGAAACACCATATATTTT
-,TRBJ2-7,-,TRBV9,CASSVDGSYEQYF,TGTGCCAGCAGCGTAGACGGCTCCTACGAGCAGTACTTC
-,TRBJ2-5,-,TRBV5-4,CASSLDRLGQGGQETQYF,TGTGCCAGCAGCTTGGATAGGTTGGGTCAGGGGGGCCAAGAGACCCAGTACTTC
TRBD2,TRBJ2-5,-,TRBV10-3,CAISGLAGEETQYF,TGTGCCATCAGTGGCCTAGCGGGGGAAGAGACCCAGTACTTC
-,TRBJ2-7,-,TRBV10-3,CASGGRGRSYEQYF,TGTGCCAGCGGGGGCAGGGGAAGGTCCTACGAGCAGTACTTC
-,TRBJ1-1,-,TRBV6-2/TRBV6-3,CASSRLRDKAFF,TGTGCCAGCAGCCGTCTCCGGGACAAGGCTTTCTTT
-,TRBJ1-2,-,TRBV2,CASSGSPGLYGYTF,TGTGCCAGCAGTGGTAGTCCAGGCCTCTATGGCTACACCTTC
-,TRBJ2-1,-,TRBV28,CASSLLPSTSEQFF,TGTGCCAGCAGTTTATTGCCTAGCACCAGTGAGCAGTTCTTC
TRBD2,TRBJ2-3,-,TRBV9,CASSEPLAGATDTQYF,TGTGCCAGCAGCGAACCTCTAGCGGGTGCGACAGATACGCAGTATTTT
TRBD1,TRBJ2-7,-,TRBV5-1,CATRPQGARYEQYF,TGCGCCACCAGGCCACAGGGGGCGCGATACGAGCAGTACTTC
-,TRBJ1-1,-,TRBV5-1,CASTQIGTPNTEAFF,TGCGCCAGCACCCAAATTGGGACACCGAACACTGAAGCTTTCTTT
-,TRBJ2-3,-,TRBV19,CASSSHRAGPTDTQYF,TGTGCCAGTAGTTCTCACAGGGCAGGGCCCACAGATACGCAGTATTTT
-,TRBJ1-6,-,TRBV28,CASLRGLGNSPLHF,TGTGCCAGTCTCAGGGGTCTCGGTAATTCACCCCTCCACTTT
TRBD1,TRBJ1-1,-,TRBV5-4,CASSSRTGQAFF,TGTGCCAGCAGCTCCCGGACAGGGCAAGCTTTCTTT